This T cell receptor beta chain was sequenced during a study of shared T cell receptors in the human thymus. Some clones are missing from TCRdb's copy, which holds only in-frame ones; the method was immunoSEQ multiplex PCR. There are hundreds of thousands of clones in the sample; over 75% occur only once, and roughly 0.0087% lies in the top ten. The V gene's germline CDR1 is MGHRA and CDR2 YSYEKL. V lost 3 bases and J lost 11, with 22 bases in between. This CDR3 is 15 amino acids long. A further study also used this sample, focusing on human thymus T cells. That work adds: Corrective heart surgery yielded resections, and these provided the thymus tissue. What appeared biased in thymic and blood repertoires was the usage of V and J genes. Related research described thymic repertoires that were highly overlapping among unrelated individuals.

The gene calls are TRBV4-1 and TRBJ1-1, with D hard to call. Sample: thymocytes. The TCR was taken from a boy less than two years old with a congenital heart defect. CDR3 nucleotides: TGCGCCAGCAGCCAGCGGGAAAAAGGGCCGCTGGTCGCTTTCTTT. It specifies CASSQREKGPLVAFF.